This TCR beta chain was captured in a study of Graves' ophthalmopathy and Graves' hyperthyroidism. Pregnancy or lactation, uncontrolled infections and other autoimmune diseases were grounds for excluding patients. Amplification of TCR beta CDR3 regions used RNA transcripts. An initial RT-PCR round employing HTBI primers preceded a second-round multiplex PCR. Via MiXCR, TCRdb re-called the multiplex PCR reads, giving one row per CDR3 protein. The data show approximately 640,000 distinct CDR3 sequences, about two fifths seen once. CDR3 length: 13 residues. CDR1 and CDR2 (germline): SQVTM, ANQGSEA. The V gene lost 4 bases and the J gene lost 6 bases, with 15 bases spanning the gap. Study observations and caveats: Appearing in blood as well were most expanded thyroid clonotypes above 0.001 frequency. Using a 13-signature model, the authors split ophthalmopathy from stable hyperthyroidism, with around 85% sensitivity and 70% to 83% specificity.

A note on this clonotype: The antigen is unknown.

The rearrangement joins TRBV29-1 to TRBJ1-1; D may be TRBD1 (5 bases). This receptor was identified in an adult man with Graves' ophthalmopathy. Sequenced sample: peripheral blood. CDR3 in DNA: TGCAGCGTTGGTCAGGGATGGGAGGCTGAAGCTTTCTTT. Translation: CSVGQGWEAEAFF.